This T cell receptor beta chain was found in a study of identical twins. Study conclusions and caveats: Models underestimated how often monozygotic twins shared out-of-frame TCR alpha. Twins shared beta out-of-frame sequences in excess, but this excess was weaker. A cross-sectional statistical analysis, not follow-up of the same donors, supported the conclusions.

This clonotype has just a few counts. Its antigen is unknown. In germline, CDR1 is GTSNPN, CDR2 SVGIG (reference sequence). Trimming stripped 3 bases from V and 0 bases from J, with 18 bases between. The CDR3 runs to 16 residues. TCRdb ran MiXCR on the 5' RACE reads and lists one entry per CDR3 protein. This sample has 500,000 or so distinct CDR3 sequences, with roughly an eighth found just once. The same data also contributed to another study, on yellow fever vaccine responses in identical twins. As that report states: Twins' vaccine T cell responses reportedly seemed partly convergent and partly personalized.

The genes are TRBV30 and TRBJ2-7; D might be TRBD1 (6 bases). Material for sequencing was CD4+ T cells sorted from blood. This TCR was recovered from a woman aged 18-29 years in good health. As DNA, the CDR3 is TGTGCCTGGAGAACATTTGGGACAACCGCCTCCTACGAGCAGTACTTC. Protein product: CAWRTFGTTASYEQYF.